The clone carrying this TCR beta chain appeared a few times. This CDR3 comprises 16 residues. Per the germline V gene, CDR1 is SGHTA and CDR2 is FQGTGA. Trimming stripped 3 bases from V and 0 bases from J, with 9 bases between. This entry is derived from a study of beta chain features in type 1 diabetes. Expressed TCRB transcripts were sequenced, since all the RNA that had been isolated was reverse transcribed. Clones were sequenced by immunoSEQ multiplex PCR, and TCRdb holds only the in-frame ones, with some missing. The repertoire has under 400,000 clones, around an eighth of them found once; the top ten carry 0.017%.

The sequence derives from a man between 18 and 35 years old in good health. The chain employs TRBV7-3 and TRBJ2-6; possibly TRBD1 for D (5 bases). Sequencing was done on a sample of naive CD4+ T cells from blood. CDR3 nucleotides: TGTGCCAGCAGCTTGGACATACACTCTGGGGCCAACGTCCTGACTTTC. Its translation: CASSLDIHSGANVLTF.